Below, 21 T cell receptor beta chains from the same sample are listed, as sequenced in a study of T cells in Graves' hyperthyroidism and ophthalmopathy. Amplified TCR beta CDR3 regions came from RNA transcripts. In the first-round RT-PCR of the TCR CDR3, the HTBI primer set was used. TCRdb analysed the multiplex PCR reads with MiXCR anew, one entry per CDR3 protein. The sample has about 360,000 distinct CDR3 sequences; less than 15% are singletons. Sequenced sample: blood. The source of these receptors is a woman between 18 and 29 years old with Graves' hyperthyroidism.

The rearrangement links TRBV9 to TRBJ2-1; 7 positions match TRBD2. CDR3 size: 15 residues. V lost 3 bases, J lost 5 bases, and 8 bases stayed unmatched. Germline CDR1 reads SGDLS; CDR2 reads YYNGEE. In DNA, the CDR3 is TGTGCCAGCAGCGCGCTAGCGGTCCCGAACAATGAGCAGTTCTTC. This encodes CASSALAVPNNEQFF.

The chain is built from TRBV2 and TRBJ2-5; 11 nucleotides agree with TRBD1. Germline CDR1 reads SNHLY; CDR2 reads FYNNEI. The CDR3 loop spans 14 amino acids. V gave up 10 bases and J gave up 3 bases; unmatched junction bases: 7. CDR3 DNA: TGTGCCAATCAAAGGGGACAGGGGGAAGAGACCCAGTACTTC. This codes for CANQRGQGEETQYF.

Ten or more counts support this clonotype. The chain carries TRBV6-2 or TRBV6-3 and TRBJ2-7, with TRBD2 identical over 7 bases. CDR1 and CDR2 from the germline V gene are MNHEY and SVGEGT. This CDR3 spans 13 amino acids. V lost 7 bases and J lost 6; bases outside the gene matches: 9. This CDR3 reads CASTRWGGREQYF. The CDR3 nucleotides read TGTGCCAGCACCAGGTGGGGGGGACGCGAGCAGTACTTC.

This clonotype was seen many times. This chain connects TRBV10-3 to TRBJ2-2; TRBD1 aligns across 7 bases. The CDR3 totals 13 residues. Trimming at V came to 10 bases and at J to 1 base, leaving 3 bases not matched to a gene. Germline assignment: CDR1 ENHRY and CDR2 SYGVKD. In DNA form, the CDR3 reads TGTGCCACCGGGACAGAGAACACCGGGGAGCTGTTTTTT. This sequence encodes CATGTENTGELFF.

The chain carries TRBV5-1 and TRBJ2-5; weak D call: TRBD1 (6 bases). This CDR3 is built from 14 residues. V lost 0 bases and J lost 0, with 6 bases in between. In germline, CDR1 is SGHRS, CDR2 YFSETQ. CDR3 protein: CASSLGDNQETQYF. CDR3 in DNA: TGCGCCAGCAGCTTGGGGGACAACCAAGAGACCCAGTACTTC.

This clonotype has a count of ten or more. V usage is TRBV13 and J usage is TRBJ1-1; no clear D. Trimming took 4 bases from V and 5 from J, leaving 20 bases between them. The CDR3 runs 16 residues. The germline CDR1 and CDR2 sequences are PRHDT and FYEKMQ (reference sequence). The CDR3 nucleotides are TGTGCCAGCAGCTCCAACCCCCGGGAGGGTGAGACTGAAGCTTTCTTT. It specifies CASSSNPREGETEAFF.

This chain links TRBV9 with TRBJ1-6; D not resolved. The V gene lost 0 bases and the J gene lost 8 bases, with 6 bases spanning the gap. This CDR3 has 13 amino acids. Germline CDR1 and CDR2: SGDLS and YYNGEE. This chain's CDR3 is CASSVVSDSPLHF. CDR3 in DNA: TGTGCCAGCAGCGTAGTATCGGATTCACCCCTCCACTTT.

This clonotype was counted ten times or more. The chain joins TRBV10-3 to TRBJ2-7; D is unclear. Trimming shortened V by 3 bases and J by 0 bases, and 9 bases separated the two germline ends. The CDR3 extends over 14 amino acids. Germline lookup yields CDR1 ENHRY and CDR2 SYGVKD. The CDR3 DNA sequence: TGTGCCATCAGTGAAGTCAGGAGCTCCTACGAGCAGTACTTC. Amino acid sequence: CAISEVRSSYEQYF.

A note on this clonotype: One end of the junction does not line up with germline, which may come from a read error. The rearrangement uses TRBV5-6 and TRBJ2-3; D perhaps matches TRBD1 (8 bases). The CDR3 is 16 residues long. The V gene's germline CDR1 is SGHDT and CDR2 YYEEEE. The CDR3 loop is CTSSLETGGRADTQYF. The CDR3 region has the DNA TGTACCAGCAGCTTGGAAACAGGGGGGAGGGCAGATACGCAGTATTTT.

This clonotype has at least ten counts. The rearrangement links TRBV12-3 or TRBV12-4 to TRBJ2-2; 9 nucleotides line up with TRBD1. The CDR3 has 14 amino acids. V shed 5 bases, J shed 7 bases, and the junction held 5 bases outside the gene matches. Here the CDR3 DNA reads TGTGCCAGCAGTACAGGGGGCTGGGGCGGGGAGCTGTTTTTT. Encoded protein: CASSTGGWGGELFF.

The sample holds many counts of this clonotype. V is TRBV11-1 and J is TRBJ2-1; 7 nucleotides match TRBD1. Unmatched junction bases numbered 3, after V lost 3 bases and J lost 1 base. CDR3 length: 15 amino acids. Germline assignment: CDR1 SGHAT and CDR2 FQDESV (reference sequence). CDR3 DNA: TGTGCCAGCAGCTTCGGCAGGGGGTCCTACAATGAGCAGTTCTTC. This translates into CASSFGRGSYNEQFF.

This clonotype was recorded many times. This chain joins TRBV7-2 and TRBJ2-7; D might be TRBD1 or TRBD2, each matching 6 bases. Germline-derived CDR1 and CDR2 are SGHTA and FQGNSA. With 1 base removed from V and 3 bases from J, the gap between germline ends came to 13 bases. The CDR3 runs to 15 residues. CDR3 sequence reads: CASSLEGGSYYEQYF. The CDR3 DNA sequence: TGTGCCAGCAGCTTAGAGGGGGGCTCATACTACGAGCAGTACTTC.

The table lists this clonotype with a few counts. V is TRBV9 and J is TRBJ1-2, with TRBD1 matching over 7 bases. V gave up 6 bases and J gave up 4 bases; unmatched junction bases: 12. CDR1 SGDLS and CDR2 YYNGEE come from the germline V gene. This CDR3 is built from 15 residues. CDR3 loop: CASNSGTESFYGYTF. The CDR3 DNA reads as TGTGCCAGCAACTCCGGGACAGAAAGTTTCTATGGCTACACCTTC.

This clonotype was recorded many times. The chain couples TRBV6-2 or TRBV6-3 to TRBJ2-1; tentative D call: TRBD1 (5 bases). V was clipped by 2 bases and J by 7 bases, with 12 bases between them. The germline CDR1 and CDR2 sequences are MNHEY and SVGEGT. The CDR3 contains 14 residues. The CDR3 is CASSYAGPPNEQFF. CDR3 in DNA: TGTGCCAGCAGTTACGCAGGGCCCCCGAATGAGCAGTTCTTC.

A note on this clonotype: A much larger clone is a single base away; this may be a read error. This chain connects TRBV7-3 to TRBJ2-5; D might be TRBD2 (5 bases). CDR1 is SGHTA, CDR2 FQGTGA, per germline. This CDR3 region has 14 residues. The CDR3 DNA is TGTGCCAGCAGCTTAGACGGGTTGGGAGAGGCCCAGTACTTC. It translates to CASSLDGLGEAQYF.

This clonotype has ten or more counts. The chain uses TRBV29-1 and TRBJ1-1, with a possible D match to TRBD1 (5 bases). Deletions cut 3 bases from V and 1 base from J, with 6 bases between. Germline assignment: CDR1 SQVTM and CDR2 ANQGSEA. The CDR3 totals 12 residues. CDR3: CSVDRENTEAFF. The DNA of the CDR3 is TGCAGCGTTGACAGGGAGAACACTGAAGCTTTCTTT.

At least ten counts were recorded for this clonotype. The CDR3 protein is CATRLSGRSGLQFF. The CDR3 DNA follows: TGTGCCACCCGACTAAGCGGGAGGTCAGGCCTGCAGTTCTTC. This rearrangement joins TRBV27 to TRBJ2-1; 9 bases map to TRBD2. Germline-derived CDR1 and CDR2 are MNHEY and SMNVEV (reference sequence). The CDR3 runs 14 residues. Losses at the gene ends were 10 bases for V and 12 bases for J; bases not matched to a gene: 16.

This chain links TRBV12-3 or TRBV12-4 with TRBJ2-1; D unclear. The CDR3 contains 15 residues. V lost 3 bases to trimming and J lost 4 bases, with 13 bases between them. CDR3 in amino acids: CASSFRGGRYNEQFF. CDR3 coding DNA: TGTGCCAGCAGTTTCAGAGGCGGCCGGTACAATGAGCAGTTCTTC.

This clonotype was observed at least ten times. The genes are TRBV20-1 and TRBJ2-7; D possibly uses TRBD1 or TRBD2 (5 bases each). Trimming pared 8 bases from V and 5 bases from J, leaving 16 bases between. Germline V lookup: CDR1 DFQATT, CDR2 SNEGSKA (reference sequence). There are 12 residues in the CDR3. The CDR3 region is CSTLQSGHEQYF. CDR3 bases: TGCAGTACCTTACAGTCGGGACACGAGCAGTACTTC.

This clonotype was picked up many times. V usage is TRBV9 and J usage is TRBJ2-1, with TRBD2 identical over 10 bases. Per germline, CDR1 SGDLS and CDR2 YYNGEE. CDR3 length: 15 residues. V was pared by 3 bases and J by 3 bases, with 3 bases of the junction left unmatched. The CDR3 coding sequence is TGTGCCAGCAGCGCGGGACTAGCGCTCTACAATGAGCAGTTCTTC. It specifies CASSAGLALYNEQFF.

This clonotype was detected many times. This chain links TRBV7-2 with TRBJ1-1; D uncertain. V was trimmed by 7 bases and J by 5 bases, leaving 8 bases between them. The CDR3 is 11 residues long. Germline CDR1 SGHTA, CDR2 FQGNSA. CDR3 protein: CASNILTEAFF. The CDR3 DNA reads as TGTGCCAGCAACATACTAACTGAAGCTTTCTTT.